The 14 T cell receptor beta chains below all came from one sample that was sequenced in a study of T-cell reconstitution after alpha-beta-depleted transplantation in children (dated by TCRdb to 2016 to 2018). The treatment or condition label here, explained by the study, means: allogeneic hematopoietic cell transplantation with graft depleted of TCRalphabeta T cells and CD19 B cells. The method was PCR. This sample was sequenced with an Illumina HiSeq 2500. Molecular barcoding was employed in the preparation of TCR libraries, with unique molecular identifiers being used to normalize TCRbeta repertoire quantification. TCRdb passed the public sequencing reads through fastp at Q25 and MiXCR, retaining productive beta sequences. Each CDR3 protein appears once, grouped with its most common genes and DNA. Within this sample are around 490,000 distinct CDR3 sequences, with roughly an eighth of them counted one time only. The ten largest clones capture around 15% of the sample.

The material sequenced was PBMCs, mostly from graft donor cells, taken 180 days after TCRalphabeta/CD19-depleted stem cell transplant. These receptor sequences come from a female patient aged 2-9 years who had a stem cell transplant for aplastic anemia, so the T cells may come from the graft donor.

This clonotype was seen more than once but under ten times. The V call is TRBV20-1, the J call TRBJ2-1, with TRBD2 identical over 8 bases. CDR3 length equals 16 residues. V shed 5 bases and J 0 bases; nucleotides not matched to a gene: 9. CDR1 and CDR2 from the germline V gene are DFQATT and SNEGSKA (reference sequence). In nucleotides, the CDR3 is TGCAGTGCTCAACGGCCCACTAGCGGCTCCTACAATGAGCAGTTCTTC. This sequence encodes CSAQRPTSGSYNEQFF.

In this sample, this clonotype turned up a few times. Here the CDR3 reads CASSLEPRPNGGYTF. Written as DNA, the CDR3 is TGTGCCAGCAGCTTAGAACCAAGGCCGAATGGTGGCTACACCTTC. The genes are TRBV7-2 and TRBJ1-2, with D uncertain. CDR3 length: 15 residues. The germline gives CDR1 SGHTA, CDR2 FQGNSA. Trimming shortened V by 1 base and J by 7 bases, and 16 bases separated the two germline ends.

The chain couples TRBV7-2 to TRBJ2-7; 8 nucleotides agree with TRBD1. The CDR3 is 15 amino acids. Germline values: CDR1 SGHTA, CDR2 FQGNSA. The V segment lost 5 bases and the J segment 5 bases; nucleotides outside the gene matches: 11. CDR3 sequence: CASSVRQGRNNEQYF. CDR3 coding DNA: TGTGCCAGCAGCGTTCGACAGGGGAGGAACAACGAGCAGTACTTC.

J is TRBJ1-2 and V is TRBV29-1; D remains unclear. This CDR3 comprises 15 residues. V lost 2 bases to trimming and J lost 0 bases, with 13 bases between them. Germline values: CDR1 SQVTM, CDR2 ANQGSEA. The CDR3 DNA reads as TGCAGCGTTGAACTCTCCGGGTCTCCTAACTATGGCTACACCTTC. This translates into CSVELSGSPNYGYTF.

This chain uses TRBV4-1 with TRBJ1-2, with D uncertain. The CDR3 runs 14 residues. Between the trimmed V and J ends, which lost 0 bases and 2 bases, there was a span of 7 bases. Germline values: CDR1 MGHRA, CDR2 YSYEKL. The chain's CDR3 is CASSQEGRNYGYTF. CDR3 bases: TGCGCCAGCAGCCAAGAAGGCAGGAACTATGGCTACACCTTC.

The chain has TRBV7-2 and TRBJ2-3, with 10 positions matching TRBD2. Germline-derived CDR1 and CDR2 are SGHTA and FQGNSA. The ends lost 5 bases at V and 0 bases at J; junction bases unmatched: 5. This CDR3 spans 16 amino acids. The CDR3 spells CASSSGRVSSTDTQYF. The CDR3 DNA is TGTGCCAGCAGCAGCGGGAGGGTATCTAGCACAGATACGCAGTATTTT.

This chain uses TRBV29-1 with TRBJ1-1; no definite D call. V lost 3 bases, J lost 1 base, and 9 bases lay in between. Per the germline V gene, CDR1 is SQVTM and CDR2 is ANQGSEA. This CDR3 comprises 13 residues. The CDR3: CSVDRRANTEAFF. CDR3 DNA: TGCAGCGTTGATAGGAGGGCGAACACTGAAGCTTTCTTT.

This rearrangement joins TRBV7-9 to TRBJ1-1; D ambiguous. The germline gives CDR1 SEHNR, CDR2 FQNEAQ (reference sequence). V was shortened by 5 bases and J by 2 bases, with 21 bases between the two germline ends. This CDR3 contains 17 residues. The CDR3 loop is CASSPPKWRVGNTEAFF. The CDR3 DNA is TGTGCCAGCAGCCCCCCGAAGTGGAGGGTGGGCAACACTGAAGCTTTCTTT.

Ten or more counts support this clonotype. V gene TRBV5-1 combines with J gene TRBJ1-3; D is uncertain. CDR3 size: 15 residues. Germline V gene lookup returns CDR1 SGHRS and CDR2 YFSETQ. The V gene lost 0 bases and the J gene lost 2 bases, with 9 bases spanning the gap. CDR3 DNA sequence: TGCGCCAGCAGCTTGGGTGGTTCACCTGGAAACACCATATATTTT. Protein product: CASSLGGSPGNTIYF.

Only a few counts were recorded for this clonotype. The J gene is TRBJ2-3, the V gene TRBV7-2, with D perhaps matching TRBD1 (5 bases). Germline CDR1 is SGHTA and CDR2 is FQGNSA. V was clipped by 3 bases and J by 5 bases, with 21 bases between them. The CDR3 consists of 17 residues. The CDR3 here is CASSFLSWTSILDTQYF. CDR3 sequence (DNA): TGTGCCAGCAGCTTTCTCTCTTGGACAAGTATTCTAGATACGCAGTATTTT.

This clonotype was seen only a few times. The chain is built from TRBV24-1 and TRBJ2-1, with TRBD2 matching 14 bases. From germline, CDR1 is KGHDR and CDR2 SFDVKD. The CDR3 length is 18 residues. Trimming cost V 2 bases and J 2 bases; bases outside gene matches: 4. The CDR3 sequence is CATSDSAGLAGAYNEQFF. In DNA, the CDR3 is TGTGCCACCAGTGATTCGGCGGGACTAGCGGGAGCCTACAATGAGCAGTTCTTC.

This clonotype appeared a few times. The rearrangement joins TRBV9 to TRBJ2-3; no clear D gene. V lost 6 bases to trimming and J lost 0 bases, with 17 bases between them. This CDR3 comprises 16 residues. CDR1 is SGDLS, CDR2 YYNGEE, per germline. CDR3 residues: CASTRTDGPSTDTQYF. The CDR3 region has the DNA TGTGCCAGCACCCGTACGGACGGACCTAGCACAGATACGCAGTATTTT.

J is TRBJ2-1 and V is TRBV7-6; no clear D. Germline CDR1 SGHVS, CDR2 FNYEAQ. The CDR3 extends over 14 amino acids. Trimming removed 3 bases at V and 0 bases at J, with 6 bases between. CDR3 protein: CASSFEPSYNEQFF. The CDR3 nucleotides are TGTGCCAGCAGCTTCGAGCCCTCCTACAATGAGCAGTTCTTC.

Only a few counts were recorded for this clonotype. V gene TRBV20-1 combines with J gene TRBJ1-5, with 7 nucleotides matching TRBD1. Germline assignment: CDR1 DFQATT and CDR2 SNEGSKA (reference sequence). This CDR3 region has 16 residues. V shed 1 base, J shed 7 bases, and the junction held 13 bases outside the gene matches. The CDR3 DNA follows: TGCAGTGCTAGAGGGAAGAGGGGGCGCGGTGAACAGCCCCAGCATTTT. This codes for CSARGKRGRGEQPQHF.